Listed below are T cell receptor beta chains from one sample, sequenced in a study of blood T cells in healthy people across ages. MiXCR was run by TCRdb on the 5' RACE reads, yielding one entry per CDR3 protein. The sample has about 1.6 million distinct CDR3 sequences, approximately 32% seen once. The sample comprised blood. The origin of the receptors is a woman aged 25 to 45 in good health. The CDR3 runs from the conserved cysteine through the conserved F or W. A D gene is named only where the DNA matches it firmly. Clone sizes are given selectively: once, few, many, or a class where the clone is expanded.

clone size,J gene,V gene,D gene,CDR3 protein,CDR3 DNA
NA,TRBJ2-7,TRBV6-2/TRBV6-3,NA,CASSYSLTREYF,TGTGCCAGCAGTTACTCGTTGACTAGAGAGTACTTC
few,TRBJ2-7,TRBV27,NA,CASSLSILNREEQYF,TGTGCCAGCAGTTTATCGATCCTTAACAGGGAGGAGCAGTACTTC
NA,TRBJ2-7,TRBV5-1,NA,CTSRFSGTREYEQYF,TGCACCAGCCGATTCTCCGGGACAAGAGAGTACGAGCAGTACTTC
few,TRBJ2-1,TRBV27,NA,CASSPQVSSYNEQFF,TGTGCCAGCTCCCCGCAGGTGAGCTCCTACAATGAGCAGTTCTTC
once,TRBJ2-7,TRBV20-1,NA,CSANPSGPAWEQYF,TGCAGTGCTAACCCCTCCGGACCAGCATGGGAGCAGTACTTC
few,TRBJ1-4,TRBV7-9,NA,CASSPPGALVDEKLFF,TGTGCCAGCAGCCCCCCGGGGGCGCTCGTCGATGAAAAACTGTTTTTT
few,TRBJ2-6,TRBV12-3/TRBV12-4,NA,CASRLASAGANVLTF,TGTGCCAGCCGACTGGCCTCCGCTGGGGCCAACGTCCTGACTTTC
NA,TRBJ2-1,TRBV9,TRBD1,CASSVGTGVPYNEQFF,TGTGCCAGCAGCGTAGGAACAGGGGTTCCCTACAATGAGCAGTTCTTC
few,TRBJ1-1,TRBV9,NA,CASSVEAARGTEAFF,TGTGCCAGCAGCGTAGAGGCGGCGCGGGGCACTGAAGCTTTCTTT
NA,TRBJ1-1,TRBV3-1,NA,CASSQAPGRGGTEAFF,TGTGCCAGCAGCCAAGCCCCAGGGAGGGGGGGGACTGAAGCTTTCTTT
NA,TRBJ2-7,TRBV27,TRBD1,CASRFQGDIYEQYF,TGTGCCAGCAGGTTCCAGGGGGACATCTACGAGCAGTACTTC
NA,TRBJ2-3,TRBV14,NA,CASSQVPRGVSTDTQYF,TGTGCCAGCAGCCAAGTCCCCAGGGGGGTGAGCACAGATACGCAGTATTTT
few,TRBJ2-3,TRBV18,TRBD1,CASLDGTGGLTDTQYF,TGTGCCAGCCTAGACGGGACAGGGGGCCTCACAGATACGCAGTATTTT
NA,TRBJ1-4,TRBV4-2,TRBD1,CASSQDGTGGKKEKLFF,TGTGCCAGCAGCCAAGACGGGACAGGGGGCAAAAAGGAAAAACTGTTTTTT
NA,TRBJ2-1,TRBV6-2/TRBV6-3,NA,CASKSGTGGKSSYNEQFF,TGTGCCAGCAAATCAGGGACTGGCGGGAAGAGCTCCTACAATGAGCAGTTCTTC
NA,TRBJ1-2,TRBV3-1,NA,CASSQLDRFYGYTF,TGTGCCAGCAGCCAATTGGACAGATTCTATGGCTACACCTTC